This T cell receptor beta chain was recovered during a study of cytomegalovirus exposure and HLA in healthy donors. Regarding the study as a whole: It was reported in a later analysis that an Asian-associated ancestry cluster showed fewer N-insertions than the roughly 670-donor mean. For TCR beta chains, V- and J-gene trimming was later linked to a missense DCLRE1C variant.

The primer mix had 60 Vbeta and 13 Jbeta primers. The method was immunoSEQ multiplex PCR; TCRdb's version includes in-frame clones alone and lacks a portion of them. Of 170,000 or so clones in the sample, roughly 90% were seen once. The V gene end was trimmed by 8 bases and the J gene end by 5 bases; junction bases not matched to a gene: 9. Germline CDR1 and CDR2: SQVTM and ANQGSEA. The CDR3 has 13 residues. Remarks on this clone: The antigen is not known.

Material for sequencing was PBMCs. This sequence was found in a woman aged 18-29 years in good health and CMV-seronegative. The chain has TRBV29-1 and TRBJ2-3; 8 positions match TRBD2. This CDR3 reads CSTRLAQKDTQYF. The CDR3 DNA reads as TGCAGCACCCGACTAGCGCAAAAAGATACGCAGTATTTT.